The 29 T cell receptor beta chains reported below all come from one sample, sequenced in a study of T-cell reconstitution after alpha-beta-depleted transplantation in children. A TCRbeta library incorporating unique molecular identifiers was prepared. TCRdb redid the calling of the PCR reads with MiXCR, one entry per CDR3 protein. The sample carries about 440,000 distinct CDR3 sequences, approximately 41% recorded once. Specimen: PBMCs, collected before TCRalphabeta/CD19-depleted stem cell transplant. These receptors came from a girl aged 2-9 years with aplastic anemia, due to receive a stem cell transplant.

The chain carries TRBV4-1 and TRBJ2-7; tentatively, D is TRBD1 (6 bases). This CDR3 contains 14 residues. The ends were cut back, 2 bases at V and 3 bases at J, with 11 bases in the middle. Per germline, CDR1 MGHRA and CDR2 YSYEKL. CDR3 region: CASSQLTGNYEQYF. Here the CDR3 DNA reads TGCGCCAGCAGCCAACTAACAGGGAACTACGAGCAGTACTTC.

This clonotype occurred a few times. The chain combines TRBV28 with TRBJ2-2, with D possibly matching TRBD2 (6 bases). V was cut by 6 bases and J by 6 bases, with 17 bases left in between. The germline gives CDR1 MDHEN, CDR2 SYDVKM. The CDR3 extends over 15 amino acids. The DNA of the CDR3 is TGTGCCAGCAGCTTGACTAGTTTTAGGTCCGGGGAGCTGTTTTTT. Residues: CASSLTSFRSGELFF.

This sequence joins TRBV5-1 and TRBJ2-3, with D perhaps matching TRBD1 (6 bases). This CDR3 has 16 amino acids. Trimming took 0 bases from V and 1 from J, leaving 12 bases between them. CDR1 is SGHRS and CDR2 is YFSETQ in the germline V gene. The CDR3 DNA reads TGCGCCAGCAGCTTGGATTCAGGGGCCCGCACAGATACGCAGTATTTT. This sequence encodes CASSLDSGARTDTQYF.

This clonotype was recorded at least ten times. V gene TRBV7-9 combines with J gene TRBJ2-1; D gene ambiguous. Trimming shortened V by 6 bases and J by 7 bases, and 10 bases separated the two germline ends. The CDR3 contains 12 residues. Germline CDR1 reads SEHNR; CDR2 reads FQNEAQ (reference sequence). The CDR3 region has the DNA TGTGCCAGCAGTTATCTAGGGAATGAGCAGTTCTTC. Encoded protein: CASSYLGNEQFF.

This clonotype was recorded at least ten times. CDR3 amino acids: CASSSGQVGTEAFF. The CDR3 bases are TGTGCCAGCAGTTCGGGACAGGTGGGCACTGAAGCTTTCTTT. The rearrangement joins TRBV12-3 or TRBV12-4 to TRBJ1-1, with 8 bases identical to TRBD1. The CDR3 has 14 amino acids. V lost 4 bases and J lost 4; bases outside the gene matches: 5.

There are many counts of this clonotype. The rearrangement links TRBV4-1 to TRBJ2-1, with unresolved D. V lost 3 bases and J lost 7, with 13 bases in between. In germline, CDR1 is MGHRA, CDR2 YSYEKL. The CDR3 contains 14 residues. The CDR3: CASSQGLLGNEQFF. The CDR3 DNA reads TGCGCCAGCAGCCAGGGCTTACTGGGGAATGAGCAGTTCTTC.

V and J are TRBV5-5 and TRBJ1-1, with TRBD1 identical over 8 bases. Trimming at V came to 4 bases and at J to 3 bases, leaving 5 bases not matched to a gene. Looked up from germline, CDR1 is SGHKS and CDR2 is YYEKEE (reference sequence). The CDR3 loop spans 14 amino acids. CDR3 DNA: TGTGCCAGCAGCACAGTGGACAGGGACACTGAAGCTTTCTTT. As protein: CASSTVDRDTEAFF. Filled out from reference TRBV5-5 and TRBJ1-1, the complete variable domain reads DAGVTQSPTHLIKTRGQQVTLRCSPISGHKSVSWYQQVLGQGPQFIFQYYEKEERGRGNFPDRFSARQFPNYSSELNVNALLLGDSALYLCASSTVDRDTEAFFGQGTRLTVV.

In this sample, this clonotype turned up a few times. V usage is TRBV9 and J usage is TRBJ2-3, with D possibly TRBD2 on 5 matching bases. This CDR3 is 14 amino acids long. V dropped 4 bases and J dropped 0 bases, with 9 bases sitting between them. Looked up from germline, CDR1 is SGDLS and CDR2 is YYNGEE. CDR3 in DNA: TGTGCCAGCAGCATTAGGACTAGCACAGATACGCAGTATTTT. Translating it yields CASSIRTSTDTQYF.

The rearrangement uses TRBV5-1 and TRBJ2-5; a weak D match, TRBD2 (5 bases). Trimming pared 6 bases from V and 3 bases from J, leaving 15 bases between. CDR1 and CDR2 from the germline V gene are SGHRS and YFSETQ. The CDR3 sequence is 14 residues long. The CDR3 DNA sequence: TGCGCCAGCACGATGGATCGGGGTGAAGAGACCCAGTACTTC. Translated: CASTMDRGEETQYF.

The chain is built from TRBV28 and TRBJ1-5; D uncertain. The CDR3 extends over 15 amino acids. Deletions cut 7 bases from V and 6 bases from J, with 19 bases between. Germline-derived CDR1 and CDR2 are MDHEN and SYDVKM. For the CDR3, the DNA is TGTGCCAGCACCTCCTCGGGCAGAGACGGTCAGCCCCAGCATTTT. Protein: CASTSSGRDGQPQHF.

This clonotype has at least ten counts. The chain combines TRBV4-1 with TRBJ2-1; no clear D. The germline V gene has CDR1 MGHRA and CDR2 YSYEKL. V shed 0 bases and J shed 4 bases, with 13 bases lying between them. The CDR3 totals 16 residues. This CDR3 is CASSQDPSRKYNEQFF. The CDR3, as DNA: TGCGCCAGCAGCCAAGATCCCTCTCGCAAATACAATGAGCAGTTCTTC.

The chain joins TRBV20-1 to TRBJ2-1; D gene uncertain. The V end was cut by 1 base, the J end by 8 bases, with 12 bases between. Germline CDR1 and CDR2: DFQATT and SNEGSKA (reference sequence). The CDR3 contains 13 residues. CDR3 in amino acids: CSARVGSSHEQFF. In DNA form, the CDR3 reads TGCAGTGCTAGAGTAGGTAGCTCCCATGAGCAGTTCTTC.

V usage is TRBV11-1 and J usage is TRBJ2-5; the match to TRBD1 covers 7 bases. The CDR3 contains 16 residues. V trimming: 5 bases; J trimming: 0 bases; junction bases outside the gene matches: 9. CDR1 and CDR2 from the germline V gene are SGHAT and FQDESV (reference sequence). CDR3 in DNA: TGTGCCAGCAGCCCCACAGGGGACCCTTACCAAGAGACCCAGTACTTC. Its translation: CASSPTGDPYQETQYF.

The CDR3 bases are TGCAGTGCTAGGGGGGACAGGTTCAATGAGCAGTTCTTC. It specifies CSARGDRFNEQFF. J is TRBJ2-1 and V is TRBV20-1, with 8 bases aligning to TRBD1. Germline CDR1 DFQATT, CDR2 SNEGSKA (reference sequence). V shed 3 bases, J shed 6 bases, and the junction held 4 bases outside the gene matches. The CDR3 loop spans 13 amino acids.

The table lists this clonotype with a few counts. The chain joins TRBV20-1 to TRBJ1-1; possibly TRBD1 for D (5 bases). The CDR3 is made up of 16 amino acids. Germline V gene lookup returns CDR1 DFQATT and CDR2 SNEGSKA (reference sequence). V lost 6 bases to trimming and J lost 1 base, with 21 bases between them. As DNA, the CDR3 is TGCAGTGCCCCCGAAGGGACCTTGAAAGGGAACACTGAAGCTTTCTTT. Protein: CSAPEGTLKGNTEAFF.

This clonotype was detected only a few times. The chain employs TRBV11-2 and TRBJ1-6; D is ambiguous. Trimming removed 1 base from V and 9 bases from J, with 10 bases in between. This CDR3 is built from 14 residues. CDR1 is SGHAT, CDR2 FQNNGV, per germline. CDR3: CASSLVDWSSPLHF. The CDR3 nucleotides read TGTGCCAGCAGCTTAGTGGATTGGAGTTCACCCCTCCACTTT.

This clonotype was observed many times. The CDR3 DNA is TGCGCCAGCAGCTCCCTCGGGACGGGTCTAGACACTGAAGCTTTCTTT. This gives the protein CASSSLGTGLDTEAFF. This sequence joins TRBV5-1 and TRBJ1-1; tentative D call: TRBD1 (5 bases). V lost 3 bases and J 3 bases, leaving 18 bases between the germline ends. Per the germline V gene, CDR1 is SGHRS and CDR2 is YFSETQ. The CDR3 has 16 residues.

The chain is built from TRBV7-2 and TRBJ1-1; D possibly corresponds to TRBD1 (5 bases). The CDR3 has 13 amino acids. The germline V gene has CDR1 SGHTA and CDR2 FQGNSA. The V end lost 2 bases, the J end lost 8 bases, and 12 bases lay between the germline ends. CDR3 protein: CASSLWYGDEAFF. As DNA, the CDR3 is TGTGCCAGCAGCTTATGGTATGGGGACGAAGCTTTCTTT.

The V call is TRBV4-2, the J call TRBJ2-3; TRBD2 matches at 7 bases. The CDR3 consists of 15 residues. The junction had 4 bases not matched to a gene; V was cut back by 1 base and J by 3 bases. Germline V gives CDR1 LGHNA, CDR2 YNFKEQ. The CDR3 coding sequence is TGTGCCAGCAGCCAAGTCCTGCGGGAGACAGATACGCAGTATTTT. It codes for CASSQVLRETDTQYF.

The rearrangement uses TRBV10-3 and TRBJ2-2, with D possibly matching TRBD2 (6 bases). Germline CDR1 is ENHRY and CDR2 is SYGVKD. Trimming pared 3 bases from V and 4 bases from J, leaving 9 bases between. The CDR3 consists of 14 residues. CDR3: CAISDSGPTGELFF. Written as DNA, the CDR3 is TGTGCCATCAGTGACAGCGGGCCCACCGGGGAGCTGTTTTTT.

This clonotype was seen repeatedly, ten times or more. This rearrangement joins TRBV12-3 or TRBV12-4 to TRBJ1-1, with 8 positions matching TRBD1. The CDR3 sequence is 15 residues long. The V segment lost 3 bases and the J segment 4 bases; nucleotides outside the gene matches: 7. This CDR3 is CASSFSGTGVTEAFF. CDR3 coding DNA: TGTGCCAGCAGTTTCTCGGGGACAGGCGTCACTGAAGCTTTCTTT.

The sample holds a few counts of this clonotype. This chain uses TRBV4-2 with TRBJ1-2; no clear D gene. CDR1 is LGHNA, CDR2 YNFKEQ, per germline. Trimming shortened V by 0 bases and J by 2 bases, and 10 bases separated the two germline ends. This CDR3 is built from 15 residues. The CDR3 nucleotides read TGTGCCAGCAGCCAAGATGTAGGAGGGAACTATGGCTACACCTTC. This translates into CASSQDVGGNYGYTF.

The rearrangement joins TRBV10-3 to TRBJ2-7; tentative D call: TRBD1 (6 bases). V was clipped by 1 base and J by 2 bases, with 9 bases between them. This CDR3 contains 14 residues. Germline V gene data show CDR1 as ENHRY and CDR2 as SYGVKD. This CDR3 is CAISEYSGAYEQYF. The DNA for the CDR3 is TGTGCCATCAGTGAGTACTCAGGGGCCTACGAGCAGTACTTC.

This chain uses TRBV20-1 with TRBJ2-2; the D is unclear. CDR3 length: 16 amino acids. Trimming took off 5 bases at V and 8 bases at J, with 24 bases between the two ends. CDR1 is DFQATT, CDR2 SNEGSKA, per germline (reference sequence). CDR3 protein: CSASNFSWWGQGELFF. The CDR3 region has the DNA TGCAGTGCTTCAAACTTCTCCTGGTGGGGTCAGGGGGAGCTGTTTTTT.

The CDR3 DNA is TGCAGTGCTAGAGGCCCCAGGGTATCCGAGCAGTACTTC. Its translation is CSARGPRVSEQYF. The gene calls are TRBV20-1 and TRBJ2-7, with D possibly being TRBD1 (5 bases). In germline, CDR1 is DFQATT, CDR2 SNEGSKA (reference sequence). V was shortened by 1 base and J by 6 bases, with 13 bases between the two germline ends. The CDR3 is 13 amino acids.

Concerning this clonotype itself: This may be a read error: a much more frequent sequence differs by one nucleotide. J is TRBJ2-3 and V is TRBV5-1, with 9 bases fitting TRBD1. Germline CDR1 SGHRS, CDR2 YFSETQ. The CDR3 spans 15 residues. The CDR3 coding sequence is TGCGCCAGCAGCTTCGCGGGGACAGGGAAGGATACGCAGGATTTT. It translates to CASSFAGTGKDTQDF.

The chain recombines TRBV28 with TRBJ2-3, with D maybe TRBD2 (6 bases). CDR1 and CDR2 (germline): MDHEN, SYDVKM. The CDR3 consists of 14 residues. V lost 4 bases and J lost 4, with 12 bases in between. The CDR3 coding sequence is TGTGCCAGCAGTTCCGGGGGTAACGCAGATACGCAGTATTTT. Its protein is CASSSGGNADTQYF.

V gene TRBV2 combines with J gene TRBJ1-2; D call uncertain. V was pared by 3 bases and J by 8 bases, with 10 bases between. Germline CDR1 reads SNHLY; CDR2 reads FYNNEI. This CDR3 spans 12 amino acids. CDR3 in DNA: TGTGCCAGCAGTGACCTCACGGACGGCTACACCTTC. Its protein product is CASSDLTDGYTF.

This clonotype was detected ten times or more. V and J are TRBV30 and TRBJ2-2; maybe TRBD2 (6 bases). In germline, CDR1 is GTSNPN, CDR2 SVGIG (reference sequence). The CDR3 is 14 residues long. Between the trimmed V and J ends, which lost 1 base and 6 bases, there was a span of 12 bases. CDR3 sequence (DNA): TGTGCCTGGAGTGCGGGACTCTTAGCCGGGGAGCTGTTTTTT. This sequence encodes CAWSAGLLAGELFF.